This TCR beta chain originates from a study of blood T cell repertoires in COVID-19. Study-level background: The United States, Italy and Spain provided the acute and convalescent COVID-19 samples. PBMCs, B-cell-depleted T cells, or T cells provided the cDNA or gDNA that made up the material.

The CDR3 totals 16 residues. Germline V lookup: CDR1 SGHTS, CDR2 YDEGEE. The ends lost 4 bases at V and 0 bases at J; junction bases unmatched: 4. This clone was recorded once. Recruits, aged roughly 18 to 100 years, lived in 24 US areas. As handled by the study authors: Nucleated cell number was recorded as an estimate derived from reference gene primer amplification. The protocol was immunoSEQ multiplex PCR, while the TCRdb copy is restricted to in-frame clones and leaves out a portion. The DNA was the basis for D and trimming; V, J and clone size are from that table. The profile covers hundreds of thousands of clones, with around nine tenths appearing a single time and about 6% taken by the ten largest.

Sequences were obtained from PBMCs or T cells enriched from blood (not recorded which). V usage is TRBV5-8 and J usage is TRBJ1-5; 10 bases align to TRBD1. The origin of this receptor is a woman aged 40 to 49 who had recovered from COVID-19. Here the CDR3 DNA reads TGTGCCAGCAGCGGGGGACAGGGGTATAGCAATCAGCCCCAGCATTTT. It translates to CASSGGQGYSNQPQHF.